Listed below are T cell receptor beta chains from one sample, sequenced in a study of T cell repertoires in cytomegalovirus infection. TCRdb re-derived calls from the reads in MiXCR, one entry per CDR3 protein. Among some 900,000 distinct CDR3 sequences, approximately 29% were seen once, and the ten largest hold roughly an eighth. These receptors' targets are unknown. This specimen was cultured CD8+ T cells from PBMCs, taken from culture after CMV antigen stimulation. The source of these receptors is a human donor in good health (CMV status not recorded). Some clones in this sample may be carry-over from other donors' samples. Each CDR3 is given with its conserved first and last residue. Each record gives: J gene, V gene, clone size, D gene, CDR3 protein, CDR3 DNA. D genes are given only for firm matches. Clone size is not always given. Where it is, it says once, few, many or a class for expanded clones.

TRBJ2-1	TRBV27	few	.	CAVGMSWGADEQFF	TGTGCTGTAGGGATGAGCTGGGGGGCCGATGAGCAGTTCTTC
TRBJ1-1	TRBV6-1	.	.	CATSSVAANTEAFF	TGTGCCACTTCGTCGGTGGCAGCGAACACTGAAGCTTTCTTT
TRBJ1-5	TRBV27	.	.	CASSPRRGNQPQHF	TGTGCCAGCAGTCCCAGGAGGGGCAATCAGCCCCAGCATTTT
TRBJ1-2	TRBV12-5	.	.	CASGLGQNGYTF	TGTGCTAGTGGTTTGGGACAGAATGGCTACACCTTC
TRBJ2-6	TRBV5-5	.	TRBD2	CASSNLAARQAGGANVLTF	TGTGCCAGCAGCAATCTGGCCGCACGACAAGCGGGGGGGGCCAACGTCCTGACTTTC
TRBJ1-1	TRBV9	.	.	CASSVRRVGEAFF	TGTGCCAGCAGCGTACGGAGGGTTGGTGAAGCTTTCTTT
TRBJ1-5	TRBV2	few	.	CASLGTPFSNQPQHF	TGTGCCTCCTTGGGTACTCCCTTTAGCAATCAGCCCCAGCATTTT
TRBJ2-3	TRBV7-2	many	.	CASSLGTLPQTDTQYF	TGTGCCAGCAGCTTAGGGACTTTACCACAAACAGATACGCAGTATTTT
TRBJ2-1	TRBV24-1	.	TRBD1	CATSDGTADNEQFF	TGTGCCACCAGTGATGGGACAGCGGACAATGAGCAGTTCTTC
TRBJ2-7	TRBV6-1	few	TRBD1	CASSEAAGGSEQYF	TGTGCCAGCAGTGAAGCGGCAGGGGGCTCCGAGCAGTACTTC
TRBJ2-7	TRBV5-6	few	.	CASSFIEEGPYEQYF	TGTGCCAGCAGCTTTATCGAAGAGGGTCCCTACGAGCAGTACTTC
TRBJ1-3	TRBV27	.	.	CASSLGLPGTGNTIYF	TGTGCCAGCAGTTTAGGCCTTCCTGGGACGGGAAACACCATATATTTT
TRBJ2-4	TRBV15	.	.	CATSSRAKNIQYF	TGTGCCACCAGCTCCCGCGCCAAAAACATTCAGTACTTC
TRBJ2-6	TRBV7-2	.	.	CASSLWPGLTF	TGTGCCAGCAGCTTGTGGCCGGGATTGACTTTC
TRBJ1-1	TRBV29-1	.	.	CSAAAGTEAFF	TGCAGCGCCGCAGCGGGGACTGAAGCTTTCTTT
TRBJ2-5	TRBV7-2	.	.	CASSFGGGGVETQYF	TGTGCCAGCAGCTTCGGTGGGGGGGGCGTAGAGACCCAGTACTTC
TRBJ2-7	TRBV27	once	.	CASSFGERVEQYF	TGTGCCAGCAGTTTCGGAGAACGGGTCGAGCAGTACTTC
TRBJ1-3	TRBV7-6	.	.	CASSRGNNIYF	TGTGCCAGCAGCCGGGGAAACAACATATATTTT
TRBJ1-2	TRBV7-3	few	TRBD1	CASSLRTGGLNYGYTF	TGTGCCAGCAGCTTACGAACAGGGGGATTAAACTATGGCTACACCTTC
TRBJ1-2	TRBV12-3/TRBV12-4	.	TRBD1	CASSPAPRTGAGYTF	TGTGCCAGCAGTCCCGCCCCCCGGACAGGGGCTGGCTACACCTTC
TRBJ2-5	TRBV20-1	.	TRBD2	CSARERGAKETQYF	TGCAGTGCTAGAGAGCGGGGGGCTAAAGAGACCCAGTACTTC
TRBJ2-1	TRBV29-1	.	.	CSVARLGGEQFF	TGCAGCGTCGCCCGGTTGGGGGGTGAGCAGTTCTTC
TRBJ2-2	TRBV7-2	.	.	CASSLPGAHGELFF	TGTGCCAGCAGCTTACCAGGGGCGCACGGGGAGCTGTTTTTT
TRBJ2-1	TRBV7-9	.	.	CASSLFGGAQRDEQFF	TGTGCCAGCAGCTTATTCGGCGGGGCGCAGAGGGATGAGCAGTTCTTC
TRBJ2-7	TRBV15	.	.	CATSRDLQGEQYF	TGTGCCACCAGCAGAGATCTACAGGGCGAGCAGTACTTC
TRBJ2-2	TRBV20-1	.	TRBD2	CSARDVGLPNTGELFF	TGCAGTGCTAGAGATGTGGGACTACCGAACACCGGGGAGCTGTTTTTT
TRBJ2-7	TRBV7-6	few	TRBD2	CASSLLSELAGRPYEQYF	TGTGCCAGCAGCTTACTTTCGGAACTAGCGGGGCGTCCCTACGAGCAGTACTTC
TRBJ2-5	TRBV11-3	.	.	CASSWGTRETQYF	TGTGCCAGCAGCTGGGGGACACGAGAGACCCAGTACTTC
TRBJ2-1	TRBV12-3/TRBV12-4	.	TRBD2	CASSLAGGVDEQFF	TGTGCCAGCAGTTTAGCGGGGGGGGTAGATGAGCAGTTCTTC
TRBJ1-1	TRBV7-8	.	.	CASSLSRGIREAFF	TGTGCCAGCAGCTTGAGCAGGGGAATAAGGGAAGCTTTCTTT
TRBJ1-2	TRBV7-4	.	.	CASSSPKGYYGYTF	TGTGCCAGCAGCTCCCCCAAGGGCTACTATGGCTACACCTTC
TRBJ1-1	TRBV19	.	.	CASSFSRAIHDTEAFF	TGTGCCAGTAGTTTCTCTCGGGCCATACACGACACTGAAGCTTTCTTT
TRBJ1-2	TRBV5-1	.	.	CASSLYTQPSPGDGYTF	TGCGCCAGCAGCTTATATACACAACCGAGCCCCGGGGATGGCTACACCTTC
TRBJ1-1	TRBV6-5	.	.	CATKDPTMNTEAFF	TGTGCCACCAAGGACCCAACCATGAACACTGAAGCTTTCTTT
TRBJ1-4	TRBV14	few	TRBD1	CASSQPEQGSNEKLFF	TGTGCCAGCAGCCAACCAGAACAGGGGTCTAATGAAAAACTGTTTTTT
TRBJ1-4	TRBV4-1	once	.	CASSQDLGGLAEKLFF	TGCGCCAGCAGCCAAGATCTAGGGGGGCTCGCCGAAAAACTGTTTTTT
TRBJ2-2	TRBV27	.	.	CASSILSGPGELFF	TGTGCCAGCAGTATCCTTTCGGGTCCCGGGGAGCTGTTTTTT
TRBJ1-5	TRBV6-1	few	TRBD1	CASRTGRNQPQHF	TGTGCCAGCAGGACAGGGCGCAATCAGCCCCAGCATTTT
TRBJ2-1	TRBV2	many	TRBD2	CASSEVRVAGGQYNEQFF	TGTGCCAGCAGTGAAGTCAGAGTAGCGGGGGGTCAGTACAATGAGCAGTTCTTC
TRBJ2-1	TRBV7-9	few	.	CASSTPGFAHYNEQFF	TGTGCCAGCAGCACCCCAGGGTTTGCCCACTACAATGAGCAGTTCTTC
TRBJ2-7	TRBV12-3/TRBV12-4	few	.	CASSFRAWEQYF	TGTGCCAGCAGTTTCCGGGCTTGGGAGCAGTACTTC
TRBJ1-2	TRBV5-4	few	.	CASSLSGTPSYGYTF	TGTGCCAGCAGCTTAAGCGGGACGCCCTCCTATGGCTACACCTTC
TRBJ1-5	TRBV19	.	.	CASSPANPEEPQHF	TGTGCCAGTAGCCCCGCAAACCCGGAGGAGCCCCAGCATTTT
TRBJ1-6	TRBV18	few	.	CASSAGGLGNSPLHF	TGTGCCAGCTCGGCGGGGGGTTTGGGTAATTCACCCCTCCACTTT
TRBJ2-2	TRBV10-3	.	.	CAILIPNTGELFF	TGTGCCATCCTAATCCCGAACACCGGGGAGCTGTTTTTT
TRBJ2-5	TRBV19	.	.	CASSFDAQETQYF	TGTGCCAGTAGTTTTGACGCCCAAGAGACCCAGTACTTC
TRBJ2-1	TRBV7-9	.	TRBD2	CASSLYYLPGGDEQFF	TGTGCCAGCAGCTTGTACTACTTACCCGGGGGGGATGAGCAGTTCTTC
TRBJ2-7	TRBV6-2/TRBV6-3	few	.	CASSPATETYEQYF	TGTGCCAGCAGCCCCGCGACGGAAACCTACGAGCAGTACTTC
TRBJ1-2	TRBV5-1	.	.	CASSSNREGYTF	TGCGCCAGCAGCTCGAACAGGGAAGGCTACACCTTC
TRBJ2-3	TRBV6-1	few	.	CASSALRGSTSTDTQYF	TGTGCCAGCAGTGCGTTAAGGGGGTCCACTAGCACAGATACGCAGTATTTT
TRBJ2-2	TRBV7-8	many	.	CASSHHPASTHINFTGELFF	TGTGCCAGCAGCCACCACCCGGCCTCGACCCACATCAATTTCACCGGGGAGCTGTTTTTT
TRBJ1-2	TRBV2	.	.	CASSEAGTSSDGYTF	TGTGCCAGCAGTGAAGCGGGGACCTCAAGTGATGGCTACACCTTC
TRBJ2-5	TRBV5-6	.	TRBD2	CASSWGTSGGFQETQYF	TGTGCCAGCAGCTGGGGGACTAGCGGGGGTTTTCAAGAGACCCAGTACTTC
TRBJ1-3	TRBV29-1	.	TRBD1	CSVEGLGGVPGNTIYF	TGCAGCGTTGAAGGTTTAGGGGGCGTCCCTGGAAACACCATATATTTT
TRBJ1-5	TRBV6-2/TRBV6-3	.	.	CASSHPGRPSNQPQHF	TGTGCCAGCAGTCATCCGGGACGCCCTAGCAATCAGCCCCAGCATTTT